This T cell receptor (beta chain) derives from a study of T cell repertoires in cytomegalovirus infection. To note about this clonotype: Its antigen is not known.

MiXCR, run by TCRdb on the reads, gives a single entry per CDR3 protein. The sample contains 900,000 to 950,000 distinct CDR3 sequences, approximately 30% of which appear only once. This CDR3 has 15 residues. V was clipped by 6 bases and J by 2 bases; unmatched bases: 2. Per the germline V gene, CDR1 is MDHEN and CDR2 is SYDVKM. This material consisted of cultured CD8+ T cells from PBMCs, taken from culture after CMV antigen stimulation. This receptor was taken from a human donor in good health (CMV status not recorded). Some clones in this sample may be carry-over from other donors' samples. The V and J genes are TRBV28 and TRBJ2-1, with 12 bases identical to TRBD2. This chain's CDR3 is CASRSSGGAYNEQFF. The CDR3 DNA sequence: TGTGCCAGCAGATCTAGCGGGGGGGCCTACAATGAGCAGTTCTTC. The variable domain in full, with the rest retrieved from reference TRBV28 and TRBJ2-1, is DVKVTQSSRYLVKRTGEKVFLECVQDMDHENMFWYRQDPGLGLRLIYFSYDVKMKEKGDIPEGYSVSREKKERFSLILESASTNQTSMYLCASRSSGGAYNEQFFGPGTRLTVL.